This entry features one T cell receptor (beta chain) sequence. Its antigen is unknown. The data stem from a study of cytomegalovirus exposure and HLA in healthy donors. PCR employed 60 Vbeta and 13 Jbeta primers. Only in-frame clones appear in the TCRdb table, and some are missing; sequencing was by immunoSEQ multiplex PCR. The sample yields around 120,000 clones, about 80% seen once. This CDR3 region has 16 residues. CDR1 is SGHTA and CDR2 is FQGTGA in the germline V gene. J lost 5 bases, V lost 5 bases, and 10 bases had no gene match. The study, taken as a whole, reports: Confirmation in vitro established that a few CMV-associated chains were specific for CMV antigens. There were reportedly fewer N-insertions in an Asian-associated ancestry cluster than the approximately 670-donor mean, in a later analysis. Exclusion as indistinguishable affected some V segments, including TRBV6-2 and TRBV6-3.

Sequenced: PBMCs. The source is a man aged 45-65 years in good health and CMV-seropositive. This chain links TRBV7-3 with TRBJ2-2; TRBD1 agrees at 8 bases. CDR3 region: CASSDTTGAQTGELFF. The CDR3, as DNA: TGTGCCAGCAGCGATACGACAGGGGCCCAGACCGGGGAGCTGTTTTTT.